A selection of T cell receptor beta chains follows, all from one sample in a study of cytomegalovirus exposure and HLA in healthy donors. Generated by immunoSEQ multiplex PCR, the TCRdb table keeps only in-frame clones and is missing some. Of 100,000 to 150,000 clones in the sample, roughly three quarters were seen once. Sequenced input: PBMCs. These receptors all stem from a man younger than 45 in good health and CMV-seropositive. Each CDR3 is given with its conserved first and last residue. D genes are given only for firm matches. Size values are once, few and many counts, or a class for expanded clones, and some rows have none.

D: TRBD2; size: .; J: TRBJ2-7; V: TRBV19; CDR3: CASSSRLASSYEQYF; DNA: TGTGCCAGTAGTTCCCGACTAGCGTCGTCCTACGAGCAGTACTTC
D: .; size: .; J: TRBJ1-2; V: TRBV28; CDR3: CASSYEDSFYGYTF; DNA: TGTGCCAGCAGTTACGAGGACAGCTTCTATGGCTACACCTTC
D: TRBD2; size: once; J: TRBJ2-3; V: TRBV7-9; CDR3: CASSFPTSVGTDTQYF; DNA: TGTGCCAGCAGCTTTCCGACTAGCGTAGGCACAGATACGCAGTATTTT
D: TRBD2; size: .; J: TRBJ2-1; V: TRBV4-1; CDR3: CASSQGGLVNEQFF; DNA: TGCGCCAGCAGCCAAGGGGGACTAGTCAATGAGCAGTTCTTC
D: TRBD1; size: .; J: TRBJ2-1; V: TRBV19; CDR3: CASSSLGQPNNEQFF; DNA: TGTGCCAGTAGCTCCTTGGGACAGCCGAACAATGAGCAGTTCTTC
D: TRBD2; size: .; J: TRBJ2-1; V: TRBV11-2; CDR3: CASSLEAGGVTEQFF; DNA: TGTGCCAGCAGCTTAGAAGCGGGAGGGGTCACTGAGCAGTTCTTC
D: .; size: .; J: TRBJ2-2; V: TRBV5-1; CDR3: CASSPSAVTNTGELFF; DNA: TGCGCCAGCAGCCCATCCGCAGTTACGAACACCGGGGAGCTGTTTTTT
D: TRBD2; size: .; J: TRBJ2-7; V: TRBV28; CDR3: CASSLVAGVSEQYF; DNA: TGTGCCAGCAGTTTAGTAGCGGGAGTAAGCGAGCAGTACTTC
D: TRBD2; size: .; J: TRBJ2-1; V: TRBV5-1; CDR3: CASSSPAAGGDNEQFF; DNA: TGCGCCAGCAGCTCCCCCGCAGCGGGAGGAGACAATGAGCAGTTCTTC
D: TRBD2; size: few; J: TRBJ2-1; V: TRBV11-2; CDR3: CASSFGLAVYNEQFF; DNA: TGTGCCAGCAGCTTCGGACTAGCGGTTTACAATGAGCAGTTCTTC
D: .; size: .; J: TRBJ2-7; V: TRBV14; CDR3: CASSPRADRVYEQYF; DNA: TGTGCCAGCAGCCCCAGGGCGGATCGGGTCTACGAGCAGTACTTC
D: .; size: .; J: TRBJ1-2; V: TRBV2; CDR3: CASRPGIQGYGYTF; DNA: TGTGCCAGCAGGCCGGGGATCCAGGGGTATGGCTACACCTTC
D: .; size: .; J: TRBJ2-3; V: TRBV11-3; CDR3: CASSAHPGDTQYF; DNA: TGTGCCAGCAGCGCCCATCCAGGGGATACGCAGTATTTT
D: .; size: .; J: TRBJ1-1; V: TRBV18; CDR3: CASSRTAGTEAFF; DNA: TGTGCCAGCTCGCGGACCGCAGGGACTGAAGCTTTCTTT
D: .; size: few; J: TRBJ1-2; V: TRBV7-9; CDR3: CASSLMADYGYTF; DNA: TGTGCCAGCAGCTTAATGGCCGATTATGGCTACACCTTC
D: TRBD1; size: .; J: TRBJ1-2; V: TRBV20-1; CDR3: CSHRGPGYTF; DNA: TGCAGCCACAGGGGTCCCGGCTACACCTTC
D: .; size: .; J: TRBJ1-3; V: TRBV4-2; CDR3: CASSQVFRGARNTIYF; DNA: TGTGCCAGCAGCCAAGTCTTTCGGGGGGCGAGAAACACCATATATTTT
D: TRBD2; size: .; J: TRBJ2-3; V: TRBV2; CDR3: CASSVLAGGLTDTQYF; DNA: TGTGCCAGCAGTGTTCTAGCGGGAGGGCTCACAGATACGCAGTATTTT
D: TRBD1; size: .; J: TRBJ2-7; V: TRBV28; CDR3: CAVWTGGYEQYF; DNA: TGTGCCGTTTGGACAGGGGGCTACGAGCAGTACTTC
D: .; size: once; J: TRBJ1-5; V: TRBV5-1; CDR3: CASSLVGGGGQPQHF; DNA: TGCGCCAGCAGCTTGGTGGGCGGGGGTGGTCAGCCCCAGCATTTT
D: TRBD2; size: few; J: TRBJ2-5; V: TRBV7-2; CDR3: CASSFPTSGSETQYF; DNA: TGTGCCAGCAGCTTCCCTACTAGCGGGAGTGAGACCCAGTACTTC
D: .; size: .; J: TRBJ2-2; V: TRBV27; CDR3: CASTRIQGGKYTGELFF; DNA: TGTGCCAGCACCCGAATACAGGGTGGCAAGTACACCGGGGAGCTGTTTTTT
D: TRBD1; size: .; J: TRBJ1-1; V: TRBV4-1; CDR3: CASSPGQQGDTEAFF; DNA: TGCGCCAGCAGCCCAGGGCAACAGGGGGACACTGAAGCTTTCTTT
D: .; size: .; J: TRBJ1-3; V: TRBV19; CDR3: CASSIQARASSSHTIYF; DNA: TGTGCCAGTAGTATCCAAGCCAGGGCGAGCTCCAGCCACACCATATATTTT
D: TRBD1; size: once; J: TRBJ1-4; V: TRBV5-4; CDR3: CASSTQGGATNEKLFF; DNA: TGTGCCAGCAGCACCCAGGGGGGTGCAACTAATGAAAAACTGTTTTTT
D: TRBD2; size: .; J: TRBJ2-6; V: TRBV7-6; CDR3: CASSLLAGGLAGANVLTF; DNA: TGTGCCAGCAGCTTACTTGCGGGAGGGTTGGCTGGGGCCAACGTCCTGACTTTC
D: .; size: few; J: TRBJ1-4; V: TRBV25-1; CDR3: CASSSRNEKLFF; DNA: TGTGCCAGCAGTTCCAGGAATGAAAAACTGTTTTTT
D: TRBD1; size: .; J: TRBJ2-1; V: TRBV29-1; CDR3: CSVDGTGGHNEQFF; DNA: TGCAGCGTTGACGGGACAGGGGGGCACAATGAGCAGTTCTTC
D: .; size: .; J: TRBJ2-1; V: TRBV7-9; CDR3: CASSWGGGADEQFF; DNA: TGTGCCAGCAGTTGGGGAGGAGGGGCCGATGAGCAGTTCTTC
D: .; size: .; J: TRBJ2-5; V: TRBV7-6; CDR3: CASSPGLGWTQYF; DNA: TGTGCCAGCAGCCCCGGACTGGGATGGACCCAGTACTTC
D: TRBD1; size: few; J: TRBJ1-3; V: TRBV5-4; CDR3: CASSSETGGSTIYF; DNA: TGTGCCAGCAGCTCAGAGACAGGGGGAAGCACCATATATTTT
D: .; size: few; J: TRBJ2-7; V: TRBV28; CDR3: CASAGGFYEQYF; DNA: TGTGCCAGCGCCGGAGGATTCTACGAGCAGTACTTC
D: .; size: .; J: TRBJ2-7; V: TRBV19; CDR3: CASSIATGYEQYF; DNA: TGTGCCAGTAGTATAGCAACAGGCTACGAGCAGTACTTC
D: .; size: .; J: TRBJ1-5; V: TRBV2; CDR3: CASRREGSNQPQHF; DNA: TGTGCCAGCAGACGGGAGGGGAGCAATCAGCCCCAGCATTTT
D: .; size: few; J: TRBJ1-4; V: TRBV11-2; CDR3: CASSGRGATNEKLFF; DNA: TGTGCCAGCAGCGGACGGGGGGCAACTAATGAAAAACTGTTTTTT
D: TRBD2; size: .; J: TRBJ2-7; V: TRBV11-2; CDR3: CASSTPRGVGEQYF; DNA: TGTGCCAGCAGCACTCCACGGGGGGTCGGCGAGCAGTACTTC
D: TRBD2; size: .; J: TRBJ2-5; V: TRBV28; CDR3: CASSRLLADQETQYF; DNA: TGTGCCAGCAGTCGCCTACTAGCGGACCAAGAGACCCAGTACTTC
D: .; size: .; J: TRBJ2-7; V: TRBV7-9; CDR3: CASSLGGEEQYF; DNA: TGTGCCAGCAGCTTAGGGGGGGAGGAGCAGTACTTC
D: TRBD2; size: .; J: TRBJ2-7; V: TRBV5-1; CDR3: CASSPFGAGGYEQYF; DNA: TGCGCCAGCAGCCCCTTTGGGGCGGGAGGTTACGAGCAGTACTTC
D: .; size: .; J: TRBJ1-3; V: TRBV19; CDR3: CASIVGNTIYF; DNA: TGTGCCAGTATCGTAGGAAACACCATATATTTT
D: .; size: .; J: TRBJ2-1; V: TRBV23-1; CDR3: CASSPGYEQFF; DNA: TGCGCCAGCAGTCCGGGGTATGAGCAGTTCTTC
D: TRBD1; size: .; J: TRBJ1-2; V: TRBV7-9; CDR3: CASSSSDRGSSGYTF; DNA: TGTGCCAGCAGCTCATCGGACAGGGGCTCTTCTGGCTACACCTTC
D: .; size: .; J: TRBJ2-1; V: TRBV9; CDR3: CASSVIGDLSNEQFF; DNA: TGTGCCAGCAGCGTGATCGGGGATTTAAGCAATGAGCAGTTCTTC
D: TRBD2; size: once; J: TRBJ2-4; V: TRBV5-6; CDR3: CASSETSGTNIQYF; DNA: TGTGCCAGCAGCGAAACTAGCGGGACAAACATTCAGTACTTC
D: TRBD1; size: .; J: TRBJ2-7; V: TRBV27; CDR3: CASSYTGGAQYF; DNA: TGTGCCAGCAGTTATACAGGGGGCGCGCAGTACTTC
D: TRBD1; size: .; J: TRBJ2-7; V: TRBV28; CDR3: CASSLRTGWSYEQYF; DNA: TGTGCCAGCAGTTTAAGGACAGGGTGGTCCTACGAGCAGTACTTC
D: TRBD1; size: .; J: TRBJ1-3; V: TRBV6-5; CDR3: CASRGDRRSGNTIYF; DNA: TGTGCCAGCAGGGGGGACAGGCGCTCTGGAAACACCATATATTTT
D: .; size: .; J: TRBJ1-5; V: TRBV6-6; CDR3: CASTLGGGWQPQHF; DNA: TGTGCCAGCACCCTGGGGGGGGGCTGGCAGCCCCAGCATTTT
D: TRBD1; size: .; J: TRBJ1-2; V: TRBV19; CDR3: CASRRDSQNPRTGYTF; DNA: TGTGCCAGTCGCCGGGACAGCCAGAACCCCCGGACTGGCTACACCTTC
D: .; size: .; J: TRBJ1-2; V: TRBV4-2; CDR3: CASSRTRDGGDGYTF; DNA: TGTGCCAGCAGCCGGACCCGGGACGGGGGGGATGGCTACACCTTC
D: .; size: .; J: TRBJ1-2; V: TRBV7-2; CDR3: CASNRPGANYGYTF; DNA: TGTGCCAGCAACCGCCCAGGGGCGAACTATGGCTACACCTTC
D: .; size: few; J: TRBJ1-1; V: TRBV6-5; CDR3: CASKTGIDTEAFF; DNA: TGTGCCAGCAAAACAGGTATTGACACTGAAGCTTTCTTT
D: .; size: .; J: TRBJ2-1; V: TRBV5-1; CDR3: CASTIDRNYEQFF; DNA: TGCGCCAGCACCATCGACAGGAACTATGAGCAGTTCTTC
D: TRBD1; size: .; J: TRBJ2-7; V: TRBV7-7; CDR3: CASSRDRGAEQYF; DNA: TGTGCCAGCAGTCGGGACAGGGGGGCCGAGCAGTACTTC
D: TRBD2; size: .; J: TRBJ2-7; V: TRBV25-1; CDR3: CASSGESAAGGTPYEQYF; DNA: TGTGCCAGCAGTGGGGAGAGTGCAGCGGGAGGGACCCCCTACGAGCAGTACTTC
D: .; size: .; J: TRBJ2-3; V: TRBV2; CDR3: CASSEWRLGDTQYF; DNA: TGTGCCAGCAGTGAATGGCGCCTAGGAGATACGCAGTATTTT
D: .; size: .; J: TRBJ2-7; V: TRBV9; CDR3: CASSVGGTLSYEQYF; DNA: TGTGCCAGCAGCGTAGGCGGGACCCTCTCCTACGAGCAGTACTTC
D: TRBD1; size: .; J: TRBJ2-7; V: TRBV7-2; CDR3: CASSLLTGGYYEQYF; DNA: TGTGCCAGCAGCTTATTGACAGGGGGCTACTACGAGCAGTACTTC
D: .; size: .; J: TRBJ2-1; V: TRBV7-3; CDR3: CASSLSSNEQFF; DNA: TGTGCCAGCAGCTTATCCTCTAATGAGCAGTTCTTC